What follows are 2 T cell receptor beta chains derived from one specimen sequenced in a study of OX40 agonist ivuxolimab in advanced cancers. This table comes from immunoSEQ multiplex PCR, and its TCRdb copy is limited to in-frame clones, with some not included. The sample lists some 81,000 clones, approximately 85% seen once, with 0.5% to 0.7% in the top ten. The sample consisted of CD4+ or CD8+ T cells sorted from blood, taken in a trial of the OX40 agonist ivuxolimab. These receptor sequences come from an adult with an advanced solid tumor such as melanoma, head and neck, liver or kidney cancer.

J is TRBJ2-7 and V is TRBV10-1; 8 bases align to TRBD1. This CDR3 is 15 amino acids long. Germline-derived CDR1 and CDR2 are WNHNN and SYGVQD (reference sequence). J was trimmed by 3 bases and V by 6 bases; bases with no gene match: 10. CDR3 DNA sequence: TGCGCCAGCAGCGCTAAACAGGGGGAAGGCTACGAGCAGTACTTC. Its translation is CASSAKQGEGYEQYF.

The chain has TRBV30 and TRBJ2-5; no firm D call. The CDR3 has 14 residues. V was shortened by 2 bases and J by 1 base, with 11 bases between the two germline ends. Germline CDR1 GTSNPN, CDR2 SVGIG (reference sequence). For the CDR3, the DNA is TGTGCCTGGAGTCCCCTTTCTACCCAAGAGACCCAGTACTTC. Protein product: CAWSPLSTQETQYF.